This T cell receptor beta chain was sequenced for a study of blood T cells in healthy people across ages. The sample providers were healthy Caucasian people from Russia, aged about 6 to 90. Study outcomes and limitations: TCR beta diversity was tightly associated with the proportion of naive T cells.

As for this clonotype: Its antigen is currently unknown.

Primers used in a second PCR of roughly 6 to 12 cycles were a sample-barcoded 5' primer and a J-beta primer mix. CDR3-containing paired-end reads numbering at least 2.5 million came from each sample. TCRdb reprocessed the 5' RACE reads with MiXCR, giving one entry per CDR3 protein. The sample has more than 1,400,000 distinct CDR3 sequences; around 42% are singletons. The sample consisted of blood. The TCR was taken from a woman younger than 35 in good health.

The CDR3 bases are TGCAGCGCCCGCACGGGACAGGTTAGCTACGAGCAGTACTTC. It encodes CSARTGQVSYEQYF. The chain employs TRBV29-1 and TRBJ2-4; 8 bases map to TRBD1. The end of the DNA is better explained by TRBJ2-7, so the J call may be wrong. Germline CDR1 reads SQVTM; CDR2 reads ANQGSEA. CDR3 length: 14 amino acids.